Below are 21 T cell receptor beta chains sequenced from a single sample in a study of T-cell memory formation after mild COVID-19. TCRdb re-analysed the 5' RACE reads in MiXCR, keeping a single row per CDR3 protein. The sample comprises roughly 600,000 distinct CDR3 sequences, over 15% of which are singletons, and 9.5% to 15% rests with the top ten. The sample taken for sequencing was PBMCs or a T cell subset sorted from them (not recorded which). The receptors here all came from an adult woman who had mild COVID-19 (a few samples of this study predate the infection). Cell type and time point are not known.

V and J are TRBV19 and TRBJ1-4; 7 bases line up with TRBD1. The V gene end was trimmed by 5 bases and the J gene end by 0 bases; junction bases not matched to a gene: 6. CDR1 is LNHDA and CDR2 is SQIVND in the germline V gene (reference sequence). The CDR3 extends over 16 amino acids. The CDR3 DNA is TGTGCCAGTAGTTGGGGACAGACAGCAACTAATGAAAAACTGTTTTTT. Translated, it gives CASSWGQTATNEKLFF. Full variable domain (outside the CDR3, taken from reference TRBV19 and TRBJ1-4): DGGITQSPKYLFRKEGQNVTLSCEQNLNHDAMYWYRQDPGQGLRLIYYSQIVNDFQKGDIAEGYSVSREKKESFPLTVTSAQKNPTAFYLCASSWGQTATNEKLFFGSGTQLSVL.

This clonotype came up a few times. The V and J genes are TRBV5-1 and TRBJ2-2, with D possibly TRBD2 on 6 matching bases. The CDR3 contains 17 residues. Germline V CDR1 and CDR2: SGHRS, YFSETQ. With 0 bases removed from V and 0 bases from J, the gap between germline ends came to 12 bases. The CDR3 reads CASSLGVWEANTGELFF. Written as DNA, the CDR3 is TGCGCCAGCAGCTTGGGTGTTTGGGAGGCGAACACCGGGGAGCTGTTTTTT. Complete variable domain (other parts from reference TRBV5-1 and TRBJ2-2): KAGVTQTPRYLIKTRGQQVTLSCSPISGHRSVSWYQQTPGQGLQFLFEYFSETQRNKGNFPGRFSGRQFSNSRSEMNVSTLELGDSALYLCASSLGVWEANTGELFFGEGSRLTVL.

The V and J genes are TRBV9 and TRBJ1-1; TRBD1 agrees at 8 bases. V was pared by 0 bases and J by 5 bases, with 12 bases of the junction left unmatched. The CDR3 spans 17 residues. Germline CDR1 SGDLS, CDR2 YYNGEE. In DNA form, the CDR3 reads TGTGCCAGCAGCGTAGATTCAGGGGGCGCGGGAAGGACTGAAGCTTTCTTT. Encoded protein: CASSVDSGGAGRTEAFF.

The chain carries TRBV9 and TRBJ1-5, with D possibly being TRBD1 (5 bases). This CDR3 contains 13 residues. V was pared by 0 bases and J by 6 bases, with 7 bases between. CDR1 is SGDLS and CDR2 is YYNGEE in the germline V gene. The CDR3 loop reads CASSVGGVQPQHF. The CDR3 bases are TGTGCCAGCAGCGTAGGAGGGGTTCAGCCCCAGCATTTT.

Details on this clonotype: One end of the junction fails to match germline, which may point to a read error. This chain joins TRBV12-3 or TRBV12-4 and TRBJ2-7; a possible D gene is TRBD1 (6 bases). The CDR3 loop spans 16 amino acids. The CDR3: CASSLATGIGSYEQYF. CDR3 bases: TGTGCCAGCAGTCTAGCCACAGGGATCGGTTCCTACGAGCAGTACTTC.

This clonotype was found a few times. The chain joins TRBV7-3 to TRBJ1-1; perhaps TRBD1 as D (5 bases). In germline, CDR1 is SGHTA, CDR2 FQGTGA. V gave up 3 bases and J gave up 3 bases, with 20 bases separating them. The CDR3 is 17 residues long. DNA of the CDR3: TGTGCCAGCAGCTTTTTCGCAGGGAGGTTCGGGGACACTGAAGCTTTCTTT. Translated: CASSFFAGRFGDTEAFF.

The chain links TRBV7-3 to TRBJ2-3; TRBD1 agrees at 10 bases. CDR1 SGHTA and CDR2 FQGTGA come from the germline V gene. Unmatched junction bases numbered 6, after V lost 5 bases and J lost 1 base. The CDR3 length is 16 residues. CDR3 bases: TGTGCCAGCAGCAAGTCAGGGACAGGGGGCACAGATACGCAGTATTTT. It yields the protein CASSKSGTGGTDTQYF.

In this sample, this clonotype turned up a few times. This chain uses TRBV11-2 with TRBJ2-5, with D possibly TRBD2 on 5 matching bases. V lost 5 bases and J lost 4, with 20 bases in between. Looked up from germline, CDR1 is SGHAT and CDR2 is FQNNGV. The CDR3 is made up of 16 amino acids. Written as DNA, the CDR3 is TGTGCCAGCAGCCCCGGGGAGTACCTAGGACGAGAGACCCAGTACTTC. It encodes CASSPGEYLGRETQYF.

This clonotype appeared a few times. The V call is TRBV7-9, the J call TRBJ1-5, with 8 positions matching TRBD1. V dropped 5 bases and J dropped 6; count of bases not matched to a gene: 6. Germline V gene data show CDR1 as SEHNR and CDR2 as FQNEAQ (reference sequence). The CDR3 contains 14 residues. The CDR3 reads CASSPGQGGQPQHF. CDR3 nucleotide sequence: TGTGCCAGCAGCCCAGGACAGGGAGGTCAGCCCCAGCATTTT.

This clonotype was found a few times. For the CDR3, the DNA is TGCGCCAGCAGCCAAGTAACTCTCGGTCAGCCCCAGCATTTT. Translation gives CASSQVTLGQPQHF. The chain employs TRBV4-1 and TRBJ1-5; D unclear. This CDR3 spans 14 amino acids. Deletions cut 1 base from V and 6 bases from J, with 10 bases between. Germline CDR1 reads MGHRA; CDR2 reads YSYEKL.

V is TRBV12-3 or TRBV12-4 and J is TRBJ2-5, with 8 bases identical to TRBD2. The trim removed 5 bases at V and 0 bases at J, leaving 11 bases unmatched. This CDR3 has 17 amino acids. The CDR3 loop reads CASSPSGGAMNQETQYF. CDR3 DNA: TGTGCCAGCAGTCCCTCGGGGGGGGCGATGAACCAAGAGACCCAGTACTTC.

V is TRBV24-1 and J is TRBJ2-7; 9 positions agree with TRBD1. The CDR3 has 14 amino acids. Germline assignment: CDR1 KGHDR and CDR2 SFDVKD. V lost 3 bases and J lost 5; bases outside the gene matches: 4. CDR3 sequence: CATSDGTGSNEQYF. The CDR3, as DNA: TGTGCCACCAGTGATGGGACAGGGAGTAACGAGCAGTACTTC.

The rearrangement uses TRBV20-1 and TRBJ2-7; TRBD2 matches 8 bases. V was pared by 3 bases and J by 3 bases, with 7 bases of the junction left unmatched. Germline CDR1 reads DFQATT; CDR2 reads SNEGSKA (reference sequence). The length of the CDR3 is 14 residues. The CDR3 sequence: CSASSGGFLYEQYF. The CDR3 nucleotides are TGCAGTGCTAGCAGCGGGGGCTTCCTCTACGAGCAGTACTTC.

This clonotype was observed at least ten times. Here the CDR3 reads CSVPDKNIQYF. The CDR3 region has the DNA TGCAGCGTTCCGGACAAAAACATTCAGTACTTC. The chain joins TRBV29-1 to TRBJ2-4; no clear D gene. The CDR3 covers 11 residues. Trimming left V 5 bases short and J 3 bases short, with 5 bases between. CDR1 is SQVTM, CDR2 ANQGSEA, per germline. The complete variable domain, with remaining parts taken from reference TRBV29-1 and TRBJ2-4, reads SAVISQKPSRDICQRGTSLTIQCQVDSQVTMMFWYRQQPGQSLTLIATANQGSEATYESGFVIDKFPISRPNLTFSTLTVSNMSPEDSSIYLCSVPDKNIQYFGAGTRLSVL.

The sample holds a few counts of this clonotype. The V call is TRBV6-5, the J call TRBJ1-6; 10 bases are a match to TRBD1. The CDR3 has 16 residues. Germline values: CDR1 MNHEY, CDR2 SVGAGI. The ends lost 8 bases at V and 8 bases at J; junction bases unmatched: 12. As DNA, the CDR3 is TGTGCCAGCGCAGTTACTGTGGGGACAGGGGATTCACCCCTCCACTTT. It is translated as CASAVTVGTGDSPLHF.

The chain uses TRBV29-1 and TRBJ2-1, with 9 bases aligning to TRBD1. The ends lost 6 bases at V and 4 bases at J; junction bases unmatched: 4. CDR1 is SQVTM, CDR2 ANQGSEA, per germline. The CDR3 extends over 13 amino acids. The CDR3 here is CSVGTGIYNEQFF. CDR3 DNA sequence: TGCAGCGTAGGGACAGGGATTTACAATGAGCAGTTCTTC.

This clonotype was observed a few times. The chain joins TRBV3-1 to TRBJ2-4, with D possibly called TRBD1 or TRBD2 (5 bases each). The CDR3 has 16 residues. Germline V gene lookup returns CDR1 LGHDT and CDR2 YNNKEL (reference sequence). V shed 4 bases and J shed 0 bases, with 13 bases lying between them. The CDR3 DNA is TGTGCCAGCAGCCTCCGGGACGGACTAGCCAAAAACATTCAGTACTTC. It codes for CASSLRDGLAKNIQYF.

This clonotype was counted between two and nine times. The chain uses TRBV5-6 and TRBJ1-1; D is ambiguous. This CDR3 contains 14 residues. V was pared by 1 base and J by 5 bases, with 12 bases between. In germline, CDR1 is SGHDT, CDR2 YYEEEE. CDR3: CASSLRPIATEAFF. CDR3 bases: TGTGCCAGCAGCTTGCGACCAATAGCAACTGAAGCTTTCTTT.

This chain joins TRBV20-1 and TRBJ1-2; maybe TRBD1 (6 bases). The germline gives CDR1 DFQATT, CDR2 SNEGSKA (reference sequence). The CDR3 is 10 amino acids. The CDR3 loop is CSPTGNGYTF. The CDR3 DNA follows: TGCAGCCCAACAGGGAATGGCTACACCTTC.

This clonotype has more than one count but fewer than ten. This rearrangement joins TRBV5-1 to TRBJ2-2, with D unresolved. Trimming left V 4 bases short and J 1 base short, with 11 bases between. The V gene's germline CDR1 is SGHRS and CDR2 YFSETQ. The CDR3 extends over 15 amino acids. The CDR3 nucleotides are TGCGCCAGCAGCCTGGCATCTTTGAACACCGGGGAGCTGTTTTTT. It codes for CASSLASLNTGELFF.

The CDR3 reads CASSAGLAGRADTQYF. The CDR3 region has the DNA TGCGCCAGCAGCGCGGGACTAGCGGGGAGGGCAGATACGCAGTATTTT. The chain has TRBV5-1 and TRBJ2-3; the match to TRBD2 covers 13 bases. The CDR3 runs 16 residues. Germline lookup yields CDR1 SGHRS and CDR2 YFSETQ. Trimming at V came to 4 bases and at J to 4 bases, leaving 6 bases not matched to a gene.